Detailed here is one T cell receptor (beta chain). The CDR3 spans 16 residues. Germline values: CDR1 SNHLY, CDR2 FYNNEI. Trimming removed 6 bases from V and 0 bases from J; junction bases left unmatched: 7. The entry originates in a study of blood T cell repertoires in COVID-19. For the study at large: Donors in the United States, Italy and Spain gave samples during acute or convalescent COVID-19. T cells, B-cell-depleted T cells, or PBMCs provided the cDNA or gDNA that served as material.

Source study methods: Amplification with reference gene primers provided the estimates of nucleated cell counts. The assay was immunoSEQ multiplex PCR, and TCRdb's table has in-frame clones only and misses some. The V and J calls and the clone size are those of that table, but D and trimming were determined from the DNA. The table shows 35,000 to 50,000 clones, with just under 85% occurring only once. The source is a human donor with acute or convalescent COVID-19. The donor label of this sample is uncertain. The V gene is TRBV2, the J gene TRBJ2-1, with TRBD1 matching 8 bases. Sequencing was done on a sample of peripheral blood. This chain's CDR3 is CASSYGTGSSYNEQFF. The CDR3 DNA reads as TGTGCCAGCAGCTATGGGACAGGAAGCTCCTACAATGAGCAGTTCTTC.